A selection of T cell receptor beta chains follows, all from one sample in a study of CD8+ T cells in alopecia areata. Data came from immunoSEQ multiplex PCR; TCRdb stores just in-frame clones and leaves some out. The sample has about 76,000 clones, roughly 66% seen once. The specimen was CD8+ T cells sorted from blood, collected at week 24, from a patient treated with tofacitinib. These TCRs come from a human donor with alopecia areata. The CDR3 runs from the conserved cysteine through the conserved F or W. A D gene is named only where the DNA matches it firmly. Size values are once, few and many counts, or a class for expanded clones, and some rows have none.

V	size	J	D	CDR3	DNA
TRBV9	.	TRBJ2-3	.	CASSDLRGTSTDTQYF	TGTGCCAGCAGCGATCTCCGTGGGACTAGCACAGATACGCAGTATTTT
TRBV4-1	.	TRBJ2-7	TRBD1	CASSPGGTGEYEQYF	TGCGCCAGCAGTCCCGGAGGGACAGGGGAATACGAGCAGTACTTC
TRBV5-4	.	TRBJ2-5	TRBD2	CASSRQAGGTETQYF	TGTGCCAGCAGCCGCCAAGCGGGGGGGACGGAGACCCAGTACTTC
TRBV6-5	.	TRBJ2-1	.	CASSYAFDEQFF	TGTGCCAGCAGTTACGCGTTCGATGAGCAGTTCTTC
TRBV4-1	few	TRBJ2-5	.	CASSQLPDRMDVETQYF	TGCGCCAGCAGCCAACTCCCAGACAGGATGGATGTTGAGACCCAGTACTTC
TRBV7-9	.	TRBJ2-3	.	CASSLEVGQSTDTQYF	TGTGCCAGCAGCTTAGAGGTCGGACAGAGCACAGATACGCAGTATTTT
TRBV29-1	.	TRBJ1-1	.	CSVEGADGAFF	TGCAGCGTTGAGGGAGCTGATGGAGCTTTCTTT
TRBV7-8	.	TRBJ2-4	TRBD2	CASGSTREGKNIQYF	TGTGCCAGCGGATCAACCCGGGAGGGGAAAAACATTCAGTACTTC
TRBV9	.	TRBJ2-5	.	CASSVGGGAGETQYF	TGTGCCAGCAGCGTTGGTGGGGGGGCCGGAGAGACCCAGTACTTC
TRBV28	.	TRBJ2-3	.	CASSLLSTDTQYF	TGTGCCAGCAGTTTATTGAGCACAGATACGCAGTATTTT
TRBV7-2	few	TRBJ2-1	TRBD2	CASSPEAGAYNEQFF	TGTGCCAGCAGCCCCGAAGCGGGGGCCTACAATGAGCAGTTCTTC
TRBV4-2	.	TRBJ2-7	.	CASSQEPLGYEQYF	TGTGCCAGCAGCCAAGAACCCCTAGGATACGAGCAGTACTTC
TRBV10-3	.	TRBJ1-5	.	CAISESGEGSNQPQHF	TGTGCCATCAGTGAGTCCGGAGAGGGTAGCAATCAGCCCCAGCATTTT
TRBV23-1	.	TRBJ2-2	.	CASSPPMGPRRTGELFF	TGCGCCAGCAGTCCTCCCATGGGACCCAGAAGAACCGGGGAGCTGTTTTTT
TRBV7-9	.	TRBJ1-2	.	CASSLRWGHGGYTF	TGTGCCAGCAGCTTACGATGGGGGCACGGCGGCTACACCTTC
TRBV2	.	TRBJ1-1	.	CASTQGIEAFF	TGTGCCAGCACTCAGGGCATTGAAGCTTTCTTT
TRBV5-1	.	TRBJ2-7	.	CASRLGAPYEQYF	TGCGCCAGCAGGCTGGGGGCTCCCTACGAGCAGTACTTC
TRBV4-3	large	TRBJ1-4	.	CASSQETLDARINEKLFF	TGCGCCAGCAGCCAAGAAACACTAGACGCTAGAATTAATGAAAAACTGTTTTTT
TRBV29-1	many	TRBJ1-2	TRBD1	CSVDDGLRDKGANYGYTF	TGCAGCGTTGATGATGGCCTTCGGGACAAGGGGGCAAACTATGGCTACACCTTC
TRBV5-1	.	TRBJ2-1	.	CASSFRTVYNEQFF	TGCGCCAGCAGCTTTAGGACAGTATACAATGAGCAGTTCTTC
TRBV7-2	once	TRBJ2-2	.	CASSLLRDVLYTGELFF	TGTGCCAGCAGCTTGCTCCGGGACGTACTATACACCGGGGAGCTGTTTTTT
TRBV30	.	TRBJ2-1	TRBD2	CAWSDGLRLAGPYNEQFF	TGTGCCTGGAGTGATGGCCTCCGACTAGCGGGGCCCTACAATGAGCAGTTCTTC
TRBV5-4	few	TRBJ1-6	TRBD1	CASSPGGSSYNSPLHF	TGTGCCAGCAGCCCAGGGGGGAGCTCCTATAATTCACCCCTCCACTTT
TRBV7-2	.	TRBJ2-7	.	CASSSTGQIFSYEQYF	TGTGCCAGCAGCTCAACAGGACAGATTTTTTCCTACGAGCAGTACTTC
TRBV11-2	few	TRBJ1-1	.	CASSDGLLSAFF	TGTGCCAGCAGCGACGGCCTCCTATCAGCTTTCTTT
TRBV7-6	.	TRBJ2-7	TRBD1	CASSPLIGTGSYEQYF	TGTGCCAGCAGCCCCTTAATTGGGACAGGGTCCTACGAGCAGTACTTC
TRBV29-1	.	TRBJ1-3	.	CSVIGTGNTIYF	TGCAGCGTTATCGGGACAGGAAACACCATATATTTT
TRBV18	.	TRBJ2-1	.	CASSPRLAKYNEQFF	TGTGCCAGCTCACCAAGGCTAGCGAAGTACAATGAGCAGTTCTTC
TRBV10-3	.	TRBJ2-7	.	CAISEVGSSYEQYF	TGTGCCATCAGTGAAGTGGGCAGCTCCTACGAGCAGTACTTC
TRBV27	.	TRBJ1-5	.	CASRSWGPQPQHF	TGTGCCAGCAGATCCTGGGGTCCTCAGCCCCAGCATTTT
TRBV7-9	few	TRBJ2-3	.	CASSPVDTQYF	TGTGCCAGCAGCCCCGTGGATACGCAGTATTTT
TRBV4-1	.	TRBJ2-7	.	CASSPMVGGYEQYF	TGCGCCAGCAGCCCCATGGTGGGAGGCTACGAGCAGTACTTC
TRBV15	.	TRBJ1-2	TRBD1	CATSTRPTGTYGYTF	TGTGCCACCAGCACTCGCCCGACAGGGACCTATGGCTACACCTTC
TRBV5-1	.	TRBJ2-7	TRBD1	CASSLAASTGYEQYF	TGCGCCAGCAGCTTGGCCGCCTCGACAGGGTACGAGCAGTACTTC
TRBV30	.	TRBJ2-7	TRBD2	CAWRGLASRYEQYF	TGTGCCTGGAGGGGACTAGCTAGCCGCTACGAGCAGTACTTC
TRBV29-1	.	TRBJ2-7	.	CSVESELGGSEQYF	TGCAGCGTTGAATCGGAACTTGGAGGGAGCGAGCAGTACTTC
TRBV7-9	few	TRBJ2-7	.	CASSFGENPLEQYF	TGTGCCAGCAGCTTCGGTGAAAATCCCCTCGAGCAGTACTTC
TRBV7-2	many	TRBJ1-6	.	CASSLSPAGHNSPLHF	TGTGCCAGCAGCTTAAGTCCGGCAGGCCATAATTCACCCCTCCACTTT
TRBV4-3	.	TRBJ2-7	.	CASSLESGASYEQYF	TGCGCCAGCAGCCTGGAGTCAGGTGCCTCCTACGAGCAGTACTTC
TRBV20-1	few	TRBJ2-7	TRBD1	CSARDQGDMYF	TGCAGTGCTAGAGATCAGGGGGATATGTACTTC
TRBV9	.	TRBJ2-1	TRBD1	CASSVGDSPHNEQFF	TGTGCCAGCAGCGTAGGGGACAGTCCCCACAATGAGCAGTTCTTC
TRBV4-3	.	TRBJ2-3	.	CASSQEPDTQYF	TGCGCCAGCAGCCAAGAGCCGGATACGCAGTATTTT
TRBV9	.	TRBJ2-5	.	CASKGDGETQYF	TGTGCCAGCAAGGGAGATGGGGAGACCCAGTACTTC
TRBV4-1	.	TRBJ1-6	.	CASSQKGQGNSPLHF	TGCGCCAGCAGCCAAAAAGGGCAGGGGAATTCACCCCTCCACTTT
TRBV7-9	.	TRBJ1-2	.	CASSLGGNYGYTF	TGTGCCAGCAGCTTAGGGGGAAACTATGGCTACACCTTC
TRBV19	few	TRBJ1-1	.	CASSQSTEAFF	TGTGCCAGTAGTCAATCCACTGAAGCTTTCTTT
TRBV9	.	TRBJ1-2	TRBD1	CASSPQTGGDGYTF	TGTGCCAGCAGCCCGCAGACAGGGGGGGATGGCTACACCTTC
TRBV5-6	.	TRBJ2-1	.	CASSLLRGPNEQFF	TGTGCCAGCAGCTTGCTTCGGGGACCCAATGAGCAGTTCTTC
TRBV5-6	once	TRBJ2-1	TRBD2	CASSLVTSGSHQQFF	TGTGCCAGCAGCTTGGTGACTAGCGGGAGCCATCAGCAGTTCTTC
TRBV2	.	TRBJ2-6	TRBD1	CASSGTGGSGANVLTF	TGTGCCAGCAGCGGGACAGGGGGCTCTGGGGCCAACGTCCTGACTTTC
TRBV11-2	.	TRBJ2-1	TRBD2	CASSLDLTSGGRSSYNEQFF	TGTGCCAGCAGCTTAGATCTAACTAGCGGGGGAAGGAGCTCCTACAATGAGCAGTTCTTC
TRBV6-5	.	TRBJ2-3	TRBD1	CATTQGVGTDTQYF	TGTGCCACGACCCAGGGGGTCGGCACAGATACGCAGTATTTT
TRBV19	few	TRBJ2-7	TRBD2	CASSPAGGAYEQYF	TGTGCCAGTAGTCCAGCGGGAGGCGCCTACGAGCAGTACTTC
TRBV7-9	.	TRBJ2-5	.	CASSSPLQETQYF	TGTGCCAGCAGCTCCCCGCTGCAAGAGACCCAGTACTTC
TRBV5-1	.	TRBJ2-7	TRBD2	CASSSASGTGNYEQYF	TGCGCCAGCAGCTCAGCTAGCGGGACGGGCAACTACGAGCAGTACTTC
TRBV6-5	.	TRBJ1-5	.	CASSYGGNQPQHF	TGTGCCAGCAGTTACGGTGGGAATCAGCCCCAGCATTTT
TRBV28	.	TRBJ1-5	.	CASSPLRGSNQPQHF	TGTGCCAGCAGTCCCCTTCGGGGCTCCAATCAGCCCCAGCATTTT
TRBV7-2	.	TRBJ1-6	.	CASSRWSSYNSPLHF	TGTGCCAGCAGCCGTTGGAGCTCCTATAATTCACCCCTCCACTTT
TRBV27	.	TRBJ1-2	.	CATTSGGGHGYTF	TGTGCCACCACCTCGGGGGGAGGTCATGGCTACACCTTC